The 31 T cell receptor beta chains below all came from one sample that was sequenced in a study of shared clonotypes between healthy human individuals. Some clones are missing from TCRdb's copy, which holds only in-frame ones; the method was immunoSEQ multiplex PCR. This sample yields 2 million to 3 million clones, of which under 95% are seen a single time; 0.35% to 0.45% belongs to the top ten. Input material: naive CD4+ T cells from PBMCs. This sample's subset: CD45RA+ positively selected. The receptors come from a man younger than 30 in good health. Some clones in this sample may be carry-over from other donors' samples.

Notes on this clone: The same CDR3 also results from other DNA sequences found in this sample. This chain connects TRBV7-9 to TRBJ1-1, with a weak D call TRBD1 (6 bases). This CDR3 is built from 13 residues. Trimming took off 3 bases at V and 5 bases at J, with 10 bases between the two ends. Germline V gene lookup returns CDR1 SEHNR and CDR2 FQNEAQ (reference sequence). The CDR3 nucleotides read TGTGCCAGCAGCTTCGACAGGCTAACTGAAGCTTTCTTT. Encoded protein: CASSFDRLTEAFF.

The V and J genes are TRBV4-1 and TRBJ2-3; no definite D call. Trimming removed 2 bases from V and 0 bases from J, with 12 bases in between. Germline V CDR1 and CDR2: MGHRA, YSYEKL. The CDR3 extends over 16 amino acids. The CDR3 bases are TGCGCCAGCAGCCAACAAGCGCACCCTAGCACAGATACGCAGTATTTT. It encodes CASSQQAHPSTDTQYF.

Comments on this clone: The sample carries other DNA sequences with the same CDR3. V is TRBV5-1 and J is TRBJ2-5; 7 positions agree with TRBD2. The trim removed 4 bases at V and 3 bases at J, leaving 3 bases unmatched. The CDR3 contains 13 residues. Looked up from germline, CDR1 is SGHRS and CDR2 is YFSETQ. CDR3 coding DNA: TGCGCCAGCAGCCGACTAGCCGAAGAGACCCAGTACTTC. It yields the protein CASSRLAEETQYF.

This clone was detected only a few times. The rearrangement uses TRBV30 and TRBJ2-1; 7 nucleotides match TRBD1. The germline gives CDR1 GTSNPN, CDR2 SVGIG (reference sequence). V dropped 7 bases and J dropped 2; count of bases not matched to a gene: 5. The CDR3 spans 13 residues. CDR3 nucleotide sequence: TGTGCCTCGGACAGGATAACCTACAATGAGCAGTTCTTC. Its translation is CASDRITYNEQFF.

The chain has TRBV7-9 and TRBJ1-6, with D unresolved. Trimming pared 2 bases from V and 9 bases from J, leaving 11 bases between. The germline gives CDR1 SEHNR, CDR2 FQNEAQ (reference sequence). The CDR3 runs to 14 residues. The DNA of the CDR3 is TGTGCCAGCAGCTTACCCCCTCGCGGTTCACCCCTCCACTTT. It yields the protein CASSLPPRGSPLHF.

The rearrangement joins TRBV7-9 to TRBJ1-6; D is unclear. Germline V CDR1 and CDR2: SEHNR, FQNEAQ (reference sequence). Trimming pared 0 bases from V and 9 bases from J, leaving 9 bases between. The CDR3 totals 14 residues. CDR3 region: CASSLAPKGSPLHF. The CDR3 DNA reads TGTGCCAGCAGCTTAGCCCCCAAAGGTTCACCCCTCCACTTT.

The chain combines TRBV28 with TRBJ1-2; TRBD1 might be the D (5 bases). CDR1 and CDR2 from the germline V gene are MDHEN and SYDVKM. Trimming pared 5 bases from V and 14 bases from J, leaving 15 bases between. This CDR3 is 11 amino acids long. CDR3 DNA sequence: TGTGCCAGCAGTCGGGGTCAGGGATATACCTTC. As protein: CASSRGQGYTF.

The CDR3, as DNA: TGTGCCAGCAGTTCCGTAGCGGGAGGCTACTCCTACGAGCAGTACTTC. This codes for CASSSVAGGYSYEQYF. The chain combines TRBV28 with TRBJ2-7; 10 bases fit TRBD2. The CDR3 runs 16 residues. Germline CDR1 is MDHEN and CDR2 is SYDVKM. Germline trimming cut 4 bases from V and 0 bases from J; bases unmatched to any gene: 6.

The chain couples TRBV10-3 to TRBJ2-7; D is uncertain. V was trimmed by 5 bases and J by 2 bases, leaving 13 bases between them. Germline CDR1 reads ENHRY; CDR2 reads SYGVKD. The CDR3 totals 14 residues. The CDR3 reads CAISPTGGTYEQYF. The CDR3 DNA reads TGTGCCATCAGTCCCACTGGCGGTACCTACGAGCAGTACTTC.

V and J are TRBV29-1 and TRBJ2-5; 8 bases line up with TRBD2. This CDR3 is built from 14 residues. Germline trimming cut 2 bases from V and 4 bases from J; bases unmatched to any gene: 6. In germline, CDR1 is SQVTM, CDR2 ANQGSEA. The CDR3 region has the DNA TGCAGCGTTGAAAGGGATCTAGCGGGAGAGACCCAGTACTTC. Translating gives CSVERDLAGETQYF.

The chain joins TRBV2 to TRBJ2-7; no firm D call. Trimming cost V 6 bases and J 5 bases, with 17 bases left between them. This CDR3 contains 14 residues. In germline, CDR1 is SNHLY, CDR2 FYNNEI. The CDR3 bases are TGTGCCAGCAGCCAAGGACCAGGTTGGGACGAGCAGTACTTC. As protein: CASSQGPGWDEQYF.

This clone occurred a few times. The chain links TRBV12-5 to TRBJ2-2; no clear D gene. CDR1 and CDR2 from the germline V gene are LGHNT and FRNRAP. The CDR3 runs 14 residues. Trimming removed 1 base from V and 3 bases from J, with 6 bases in between. CDR3 amino acids: CASGLAHDTGELFF. DNA of the CDR3: TGTGCTAGTGGTTTGGCACACGACACCGGGGAGCTGTTTTTT.

The genes are TRBV30 and TRBJ2-1; unclear D gene. The germline V gene has CDR1 GTSNPN and CDR2 SVGIG (reference sequence). V lost 5 bases and J lost 6, with 14 bases in between. CDR3 length equals 13 residues. CDR3 DNA: TGTGCCTGGGCAGCGTTAAGGTTCAATGAGCAGTTCTTC. This gives the protein CAWAALRFNEQFF.

This chain joins TRBV28 and TRBJ1-5, with unresolved D. The germline gives CDR1 MDHEN, CDR2 SYDVKM. V shed 6 bases and J shed 2 bases, with 14 bases lying between them. CDR3 size: 15 residues. The CDR3 here is CASREGIIGNQPQHF. CDR3 nucleotide sequence: TGTGCCAGCAGAGAGGGAATCATAGGCAATCAGCCCCAGCATTTT.

The chain recombines TRBV5-1 with TRBJ2-2; D is perhaps TRBD2 (6 bases). Germline-derived CDR1 and CDR2 are SGHRS and YFSETQ. This CDR3 comprises 15 residues. Trimming removed 5 bases from V and 3 bases from J, with 14 bases in between. CDR3 nucleotide sequence: TGCGCCAGCAGAGTCGGGAGTCCGGACACCGGGGAGCTGTTTTTT. This codes for CASRVGSPDTGELFF. Full variable domain (missing parts from reference TRBV5-1 and TRBJ2-2): KAGVTQTPRYLIKTRGQQVTLSCSPISGHRSVSWYQQTPGQGLQFLFEYFSETQRNKGNFPGRFSGRQFSNSRSEMNVSTLELGDSALYLCASRVGSPDTGELFFGEGSRLTVL.

The rearrangement uses TRBV6-4 and TRBJ2-1; TRBD2 aligns across 7 bases. Unmatched junction bases numbered 6, after V lost 2 bases and J lost 2 bases. CDR3 size: 16 residues. Germline lookup yields CDR1 MRHNA and CDR2 SNTAGT. The CDR3 DNA sequence: TGTGCCAGCAGTGACGGGAGCGGGACTCCCTACAATGAGCAGTTCTTC. Translating gives CASSDGSGTPYNEQFF.

The rearrangement joins TRBV6-6 to TRBJ2-1, with D possibly matching TRBD1 (6 bases). CDR3 length: 15 residues. CDR1 and CDR2 from the germline V gene are MNHNY and SVGAGI (reference sequence). V was pared by 4 bases and J by 5 bases, with 15 bases between. The CDR3 bases are TGTGCCAGCAGTTCGCTAGGGGGAACACACAATGAGCAGTTCTTC. Its protein is CASSSLGGTHNEQFF.

The chain links TRBV6-6 to TRBJ2-2; TRBD2 agrees at 11 bases. Germline V gene data show CDR1 as MNHNY and CDR2 as SVGAGI (reference sequence). Trimming at V came to 7 bases and at J to 2 bases, leaving 3 bases not matched to a gene. The CDR3 has 15 residues. The chain's CDR3 is CASTGLAANTGELFF. DNA for the CDR3: TGTGCCAGCACGGGACTAGCGGCCAACACCGGGGAGCTGTTTTTT.

The V gene is TRBV5-1, the J gene TRBJ1-4, with no clear D. There are 12 residues in the CDR3. Between the trimmed V and J ends, which lost 4 bases and 7 bases, there was a span of 8 bases. CDR1 and CDR2 from the germline V gene are SGHRS and YFSETQ. CDR3 DNA: TGCGCCAGCAGCCGGAAGGGTGAAAAACTGTTTTTT. Translated, it gives CASSRKGEKLFF.

This chain links TRBV5-1 with TRBJ2-3, with 10 nucleotides matching TRBD1. This CDR3 spans 16 amino acids. J gave up 1 base and V 4 bases, and 6 bases lay outside the gene matches. From germline, CDR1 is SGHRS and CDR2 YFSETQ. CDR3 sequence reads: CASSPPGTGGTDTQYF. The CDR3 coding sequence is TGCGCCAGCAGCCCCCCGGGGACAGGGGGCACAGATACGCAGTATTTT.

This sequence joins TRBV7-8 and TRBJ2-4, with D possibly TRBD2 on 6 matching bases. CDR1 SGHVS and CDR2 FQNEAQ come from the germline V gene. V was pared by 5 bases and J by 0 bases, with 11 bases between. The CDR3 loop spans 15 amino acids. DNA of the CDR3: TGTGCCAGCAGCACGCTGGGACTAGCCAAAAACATTCAGTACTTC. This codes for CASSTLGLAKNIQYF.

The chain's CDR3 is CASSFRGHQGNTEAFF. The CDR3 coding sequence is TGTGCCAGCAGCTTCAGGGGGCATCAGGGGAACACTGAAGCTTTCTTT. V is TRBV5-6 and J is TRBJ1-1; 8 bases map to TRBD1. V lost 2 bases, J lost 1 base, and 7 bases stayed unmatched. CDR3 length: 16 amino acids. Germline assignment: CDR1 SGHDT and CDR2 YYEEEE.

V usage is TRBV27 and J usage is TRBJ1-5; D remains ambiguous. This CDR3 contains 13 residues. With 4 bases removed from V and 2 bases from J, the gap between germline ends came to 6 bases. CDR1 and CDR2 from the germline V gene are MNHEY and SMNVEV (reference sequence). Written as DNA, the CDR3 is TGTGCCAGCAGTTGGCAGGGCAATCAGCCCCAGCATTTT. Amino acids: CASSWQGNQPQHF.

The V gene is TRBV9, the J gene TRBJ1-2; the D gene is possibly TRBD1 (5 bases). The CDR3 runs 15 residues. V was clipped by 0 bases and J by 3 bases, with 12 bases between them. Per germline, CDR1 SGDLS and CDR2 YYNGEE. The CDR3 DNA follows: TGTGCCAGCAGCGTAGGGGGACGTGGGGACTATGGCTACACCTTC. Protein: CASSVGGRGDYGYTF.

In regard to this clone: The same CDR3 can be traced to other DNA sequences in this sample. The CDR3 nucleotides are TGTGCCAGCAGTTACTCAGGGACAGCGAACACTGAAGCTTTCTTT. It encodes CASSYSGTANTEAFF. The chain employs TRBV6-5 and TRBJ1-1; 7 nucleotides line up with TRBD1. V lost 0 bases to trimming and J lost 1 base; unmatched junction nucleotides: 2. Germline CDR1 MNHEY, CDR2 SVGAGI. CDR3 length: 15 residues.

The rearrangement uses TRBV6-4 and TRBJ2-2, with D perhaps matching TRBD2 (7 bases). Germline CDR1 reads MRHNA; CDR2 reads SNTAGT. This CDR3 has 18 residues. V lost 5 bases to trimming and J lost 0 bases, with 19 bases between them. CDR3 protein: CASSPRAGGPSNTGELFF. CDR3 DNA sequence: TGTGCCAGCAGTCCACGGGCCGGGGGGCCCTCGAACACCGGGGAGCTGTTTTTT.

Details on this clone: Other DNA sequences in this specimen translate into the identical CDR3. The rearrangement uses TRBV7-9 and TRBJ1-2, with D possibly being TRBD1 (5 bases). V gave up 5 bases and J gave up 4 bases, with 11 bases separating them. Germline lookup yields CDR1 SEHNR and CDR2 FQNEAQ (reference sequence). The CDR3 has 13 amino acids. The CDR3 DNA is TGTGCCAGCAGCCTCGCGGGGGGCTATGGCTACACCTTC. This sequence encodes CASSLAGGYGYTF.

This chain uses TRBV5-4 with TRBJ2-7; tentative D call: TRBD1 (6 bases). This CDR3 is 15 amino acids long. Germline assignment: CDR1 SGHNT and CDR2 YYREEE (reference sequence). V lost 3 bases to trimming and J lost 2 bases, with 15 bases between them. As DNA, the CDR3 is TGTGCCAGCAGCTGGTCATACAGGGCCCCCTACGAGCAGTACTTC. Its protein product is CASSWSYRAPYEQYF. The full variable domain, rest sourced from reference TRBV5-4 and TRBJ2-7, is ETGVTQSPTHLIKTRGQQVTLRCSSQSGHNTVSWYQQALGQGPQFIFQYYREEENGRGNFPPRFSGLQFPNYSSELNVNALELDDSALYLCASSWSYRAPYEQYFGPGTRLTVT.

The CDR3 is CASSTRQTDNEKLFF. Here the CDR3 DNA reads TGTGCCAGCAGTACTAGACAGACTGATAATGAAAAACTGTTTTTT. The gene calls are TRBV28 and TRBJ1-4, with a possible D match to TRBD1 (5 bases). V was clipped by 5 bases and J by 4 bases, with 14 bases between them. Looked up from germline, CDR1 is MDHEN and CDR2 is SYDVKM. The length of the CDR3 is 15 residues.

This rearrangement joins TRBV4-2 to TRBJ2-1, with D hard to call. V shed 0 bases and J shed 6 bases, with 12 bases lying between them. The CDR3 is 15 residues long. Germline V lookup: CDR1 LGHNA, CDR2 YNFKEQ. The CDR3 nucleotides are TGTGCCAGCAGCCAAGACACTATGCGGCTCAATGAGCAGTTCTTC. It codes for CASSQDTMRLNEQFF.

This chain links TRBV14 with TRBJ2-5, with D unresolved. Germline CDR1 SGHDN, CDR2 FVKESK. V shed 1 base and J shed 1 base, with 7 bases lying between them. The CDR3 is 14 amino acids. As DNA, the CDR3 is TGTGCCAGCAGCCAAGGGAATTTCCAAGAGACCCAGTACTTC. Amino acid sequence: CASSQGNFQETQYF.